This T cell receptor (beta chain) was recorded in a study of CD8+CD57+ T cells in acquired aplastic anemia. Study summary: Sorted cells (CD4+ and CD8+) yielded DNA amounts that averaged about 2.9 ug. Study observations and caveats: Patients shared 25 to 35 CD8+ CDR3 sequences with controls.

Genomic DNA provided the template from which TCR beta VDJ and CDR3 profiles were obtained. TCRdb reprocessed the reads via MiXCR and lists one record per CDR3 protein. The table includes under 200,000 distinct CDR3 sequences, around 40% detected once. This CDR3 comprises 18 residues. Trimming cost V 4 bases and J 3 bases; bases outside gene matches: 11. In the case of this clonotype: Antigen: not known.

The chain combines TRBV12-3 or TRBV12-4 with TRBJ1-5; TRBD1 matches at 11 bases. The source is a human donor in good health. The sequencing sample was made of sorted CD4+, CD8+, or CD8+CD57+ T cells (not recorded which) from PBMCs. The CDR3 nucleotides read TGTGCCAGCAGTTCTCCCGGGACAGGGGGTTTGGTCAATCAGCCCCAGCATTTT. The encoded protein is CASSSPGTGGLVNQPQHF.